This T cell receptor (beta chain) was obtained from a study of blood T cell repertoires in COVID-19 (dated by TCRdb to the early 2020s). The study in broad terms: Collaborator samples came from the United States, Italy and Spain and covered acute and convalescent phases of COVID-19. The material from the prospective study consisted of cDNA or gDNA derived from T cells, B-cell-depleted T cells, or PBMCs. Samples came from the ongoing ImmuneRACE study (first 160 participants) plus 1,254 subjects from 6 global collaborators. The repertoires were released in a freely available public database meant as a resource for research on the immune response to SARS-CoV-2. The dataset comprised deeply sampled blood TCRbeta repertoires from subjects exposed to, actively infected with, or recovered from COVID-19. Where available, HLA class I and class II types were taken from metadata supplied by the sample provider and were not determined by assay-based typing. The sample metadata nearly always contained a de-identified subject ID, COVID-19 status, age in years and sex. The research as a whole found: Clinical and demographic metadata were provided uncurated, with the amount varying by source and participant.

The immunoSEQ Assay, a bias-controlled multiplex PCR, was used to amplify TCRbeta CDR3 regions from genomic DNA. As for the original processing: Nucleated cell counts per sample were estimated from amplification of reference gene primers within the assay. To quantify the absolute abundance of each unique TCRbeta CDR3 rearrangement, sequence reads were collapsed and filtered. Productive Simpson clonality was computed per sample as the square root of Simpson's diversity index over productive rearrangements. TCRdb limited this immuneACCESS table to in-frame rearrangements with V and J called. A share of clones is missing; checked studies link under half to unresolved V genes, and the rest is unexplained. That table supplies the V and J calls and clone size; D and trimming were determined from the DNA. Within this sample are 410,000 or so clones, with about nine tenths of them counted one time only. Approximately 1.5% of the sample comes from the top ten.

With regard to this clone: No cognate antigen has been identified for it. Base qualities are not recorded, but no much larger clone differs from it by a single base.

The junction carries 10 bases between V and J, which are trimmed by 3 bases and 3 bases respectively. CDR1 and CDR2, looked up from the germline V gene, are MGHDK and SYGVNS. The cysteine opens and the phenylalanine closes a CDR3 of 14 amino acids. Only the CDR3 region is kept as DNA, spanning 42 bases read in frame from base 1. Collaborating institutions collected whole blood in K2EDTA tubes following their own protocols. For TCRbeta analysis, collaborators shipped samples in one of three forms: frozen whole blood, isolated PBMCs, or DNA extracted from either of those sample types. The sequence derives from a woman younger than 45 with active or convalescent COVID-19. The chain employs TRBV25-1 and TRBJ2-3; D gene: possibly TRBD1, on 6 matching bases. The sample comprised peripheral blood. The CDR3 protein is CASSDTGFTDTQYF. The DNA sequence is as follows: TGTGCCAGCAGTGATACAGGGTTTACAGATACGCAGTATTTT.